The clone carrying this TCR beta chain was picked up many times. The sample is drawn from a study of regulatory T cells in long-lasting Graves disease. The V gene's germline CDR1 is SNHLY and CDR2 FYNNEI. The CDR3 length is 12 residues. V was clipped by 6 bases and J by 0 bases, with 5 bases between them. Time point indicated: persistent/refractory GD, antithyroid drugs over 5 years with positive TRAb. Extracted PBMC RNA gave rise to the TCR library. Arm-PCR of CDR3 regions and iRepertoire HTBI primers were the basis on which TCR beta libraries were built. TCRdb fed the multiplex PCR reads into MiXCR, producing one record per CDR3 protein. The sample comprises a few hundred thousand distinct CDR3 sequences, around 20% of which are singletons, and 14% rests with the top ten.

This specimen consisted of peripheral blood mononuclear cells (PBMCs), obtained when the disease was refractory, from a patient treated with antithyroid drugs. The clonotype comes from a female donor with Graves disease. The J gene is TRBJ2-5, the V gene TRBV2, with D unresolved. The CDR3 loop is CASRADQETQYF. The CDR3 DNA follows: TGTGCCAGCAGGGCAGACCAAGAGACCCAGTACTTC.